These 32 T cell receptor beta chains were all obtained from the same sample, sequenced in a study of long-term antiretroviral therapy in people with HIV. Runs used v3.0 of the immunoSEQ assay and were done at survey level. The data were produced by immunoSEQ multiplex PCR, yet TCRdb's version contains in-frame clones alone and is incomplete. Of about 20,000 clones in the sample, 76% are singletons; the top ten hold almost 9.5%. Here the sequenced sample was unsorted PBMCs, taken 0.5 years before starting antiretroviral therapy. The source of these receptors is a man younger than 30 with HIV.

The chain couples TRBV5-1 to TRBJ2-1; 10 positions agree with TRBD2. This CDR3 is built from 15 residues. Germline V gives CDR1 SGHRS, CDR2 YFSETQ. V dropped 5 bases and J dropped 3; count of bases not matched to a gene: 5. The CDR3 DNA reads as TGCGCCAGCAGTTCCGGGACTAGCGTCTACAATGAGCAGTTCTTC. Protein product: CASSSGTSVYNEQFF.

The chain combines TRBV11-3 with TRBJ2-2; D is unresolved. This CDR3 has 14 residues. V gave up 0 bases and J gave up 5 bases, with 7 bases separating them. The germline V gene has CDR1 SGHNT and CDR2 YENEEA. CDR3 residues: CASSLDRVTGELFF. DNA for the CDR3: TGTGCCAGCAGCTTAGACCGGGTAACCGGGGAGCTGTTTTTT.

The rearrangement uses TRBV2 and TRBJ2-2; D is possibly TRBD2 (6 bases). Per the germline V gene, CDR1 is SNHLY and CDR2 is FYNNEI. V gave up 9 bases and J gave up 4 bases, with 15 bases separating them. CDR3 length: 14 residues. The chain's CDR3 is CARRKWGGTGELFF. The CDR3 DNA reads TGTGCCAGGAGGAAGTGGGGAGGCACCGGGGAGCTGTTTTTT.

The genes are TRBV5-5 and TRBJ1-2; perhaps TRBD1 as D (6 bases). Per the germline V gene, CDR1 is SGHKS and CDR2 is YYEKEE (reference sequence). The CDR3 consists of 14 residues. V dropped 4 bases and J dropped 4 bases, with 14 bases sitting between them. The CDR3 coding sequence is TGTGCCAGCAGCCCACTACTGGACAGCTATGGCTACACCTTC. It translates to CASSPLLDSYGYTF.

This clone was recorded a few times. The gene calls are TRBV6-5 and TRBJ2-2, with a weak D call TRBD2 (5 bases). V was pared by 2 bases and J by 5 bases, with 9 bases between. The CDR3 covers 14 residues. The germline V gene encodes CDR1 MNHEY and CDR2 SVGAGI. CDR3 region: CASSYDSGTGELFF. In nucleotides, the CDR3 is TGTGCCAGCAGTTACGACTCGGGGACCGGGGAGCTGTTTTTT.

The chain carries TRBV4-1 and TRBJ1-5; no clear D. Germline V gives CDR1 MGHRA, CDR2 YSYEKL. V was pared by 2 bases and J by 2 bases, with 25 bases between. The CDR3 covers 20 residues. The DNA for the CDR3 is TGCGCCAGCAGCCAATCTCCCGGGAGCGAATTAAAAGCGGGCAATCAGCCCCAGCATTTT. Translation gives CASSQSPGSELKAGNQPQHF.

This chain links TRBV9 with TRBJ2-2, with D possibly being TRBD2 (6 bases). Trimming removed 3 bases from V and 7 bases from J, with 10 bases in between. The length of the CDR3 is 13 residues. Germline V gene sequence: CDR1 SGDLS, CDR2 YYNGEE. The CDR3 DNA reads TGTGCCAGCAGCGAACGGGAGTTCGGGGAGCTGTTTTTT. It specifies CASSEREFGELFF.

The chain employs TRBV15 and TRBJ1-2, with a possible D match to TRBD1 (6 bases). CDR1 and CDR2 from the germline V gene are LNHNV and YYDKDF (reference sequence). Trimming took off 1 base at V and 4 bases at J, with 13 bases between the two ends. The CDR3 loop spans 15 amino acids. CDR3 in amino acids: CATSRGPRGSYGYTF. The DNA of the CDR3 is TGTGCCACCAGCAGAGGACCCAGGGGTAGCTATGGCTACACCTTC.

The rearrangement links TRBV13 to TRBJ1-1, with 8 bases fitting TRBD1. The V segment lost 5 bases and the J segment 11 bases; nucleotides outside the gene matches: 7. CDR3 length: 12 amino acids. Germline loops: CDR1 PRHDT, CDR2 FYEKMQ (reference sequence). CDR3 sequence: CASSPDRESAFF. In DNA form, the CDR3 reads TGTGCCAGCAGCCCGGACAGGGAATCGGCTTTCTTT.

This rearrangement joins TRBV29-1 to TRBJ2-1, with D possibly being TRBD1 (7 bases). Per germline, CDR1 SQVTM and CDR2 ANQGSEA. Trimming shortened V by 4 bases and J by 0 bases, and 16 bases separated the two germline ends. The CDR3 is 16 residues long. The DNA for the CDR3 is TGCAGCGTTGTTGGAGGGACAGAAGACTCCTACAATGAGCAGTTCTTC. Its translation: CSVVGGTEDSYNEQFF.

The V call is TRBV5-8, the J call TRBJ1-5, with 7 nucleotides matching TRBD1. The CDR3 consists of 17 residues. J was trimmed by 7 bases and V by 4 bases; bases with no gene match: 17. In germline, CDR1 is SGHTS, CDR2 YDEGEE. The CDR3 here is CASSERDREWVDQPQHF. The DNA for the CDR3 is TGTGCCAGCAGCGAGAGGGACAGAGAGTGGGTGGACCAGCCCCAGCATTTT.

V gene TRBV6-1 combines with J gene TRBJ2-7; perhaps TRBD2 as D (6 bases). Trimming took 1 base from V and 10 from J, leaving 8 bases between them. The CDR3 consists of 11 residues. Germline V lookup: CDR1 MNHNS, CDR2 SASEGT. CDR3: CASSEGGEQYF. In nucleotides, the CDR3 is TGTGCCAGCAGTGAAGGCGGGGAACAGTACTTC.

The chain employs TRBV5-4 and TRBJ1-3; a possible D gene is TRBD1 (5 bases). Germline-derived CDR1 and CDR2 are SGHNT and YYREEE (reference sequence). The CDR3 extends over 15 amino acids. V was trimmed by 4 bases and J by 4 bases, leaving 15 bases between them. CDR3 region: CASSPGQGEGNTIYF. The DNA for the CDR3 is TGTGCCAGCAGCCCGGGGCAAGGGGAGGGAAACACCATATATTTT.

The chain employs TRBV5-1 and TRBJ1-1, with TRBD1 as a possible D gene (5 bases). The CDR3 spans 17 residues. CDR1 and CDR2 (germline): SGHRS, YFSETQ. Trimming took 4 bases from V and 0 from J, leaving 19 bases between them. CDR3 amino acids: CASSPLRSQGVNTEAFF. CDR3 DNA sequence: TGCGCCAGCAGCCCACTTCGGTCCCAAGGGGTGAACACTGAAGCTTTCTTT.

The V and J genes are TRBV5-1 and TRBJ2-7; D remains unclear. The CDR3 length is 11 residues. Trimming left V 4 bases short and J 2 bases short, with 4 bases between. Germline loops: CDR1 SGHRS, CDR2 YFSETQ. CDR3 nucleotides: TGCGCCAGCAGCGACACCTACGAGCAGTACTTC. Translating gives CASSDTYEQYF.

This clone was seen a few times. The chain employs TRBV11-2 and TRBJ2-7; D could derive from TRBD1 or TRBD2 (6 bases each). The germline gives CDR1 SGHAT, CDR2 FQNNGV. Trimming left V 3 bases short and J 6 bases short, with 12 bases between. The length of the CDR3 is 13 residues. The CDR3 nucleotides are TGTGCCAGCAGCTTGGGGGGCGCCTTCGAGCAGTACTTC. This gives the protein CASSLGGAFEQYF. Full variable domain (outside the CDR3, taken from reference TRBV11-2 and TRBJ2-7): EAGVAQSPRYKIIEKRQSVAFWCNPISGHATLYWYQQILGQGPKLLIQFQNNGVVDDSQLPKDRFSAERLKGVDSTLKIQPAKLEDSAVYLCASSLGGAFEQYFGPGTRLTVT.

This clone turned up a few times. The rearrangement joins TRBV19 to TRBJ2-1; 9 bases fit TRBD2. There are 15 residues in the CDR3. Trimming removed 6 bases from V and 7 bases from J; junction bases left unmatched: 10. Germline V gene data show CDR1 as LNHDA and CDR2 as SQIVND (reference sequence). CDR3 amino acids: CASRMGSGRSNEQFF. CDR3 sequence (DNA): TGTGCCAGTAGGATGGGTAGCGGGAGATCAAATGAGCAGTTCTTC.

This chain's CDR3 is CASSPQGIIYEQYF. The CDR3 DNA is TGTGCCAGCAGCCCTCAGGGAATTATCTACGAGCAGTACTTC. This chain connects TRBV5-6 to TRBJ2-7; the D gene is possibly TRBD1 (5 bases). The V end was cut by 4 bases, the J end by 3 bases, with 14 bases between. CDR3 size: 14 residues. The germline V gene has CDR1 SGHDT and CDR2 YYEEEE.

The chain has TRBV5-1 and TRBJ2-3, with 8 bases fitting TRBD1. The V gene end was trimmed by 2 bases and the J gene end by 5 bases; junction bases not matched to a gene: 7. The CDR3 covers 15 residues. Germline values: CDR1 SGHRS, CDR2 YFSETQ. The CDR3 loop is CASSFGDRGQDTQYF. The CDR3 DNA follows: TGCGCCAGCAGCTTTGGCGACAGGGGACAAGATACGCAGTATTTT.

This clone showed up just a few times. The rearrangement joins TRBV21-1 to TRBJ1-1; no check of the table's D call, TRBD1, against the DNA was made. TRBV21-1 corresponds to a pseudogene. CDR3 length: 15 amino acids. CDR3 protein: CASSKDARNLNEAFF. In DNA form, the CDR3 reads TGTGCCAGCAGCAAAGACGCCAGGAACTTAAATGAAGCTTTCTTT.

The chain has TRBV28 and TRBJ1-4; possible D gene TRBD1, 5 bases. The CDR3 runs 15 residues. V gave up 3 bases and J gave up 6 bases, with 14 bases separating them. The germline gives CDR1 MDHEN, CDR2 SYDVKM. The CDR3 sequence: CASSLARGGDEKLFF. The CDR3 DNA follows: TGTGCCAGCAGTTTGGCCCGGGGCGGGGATGAAAAACTGTTTTTT.

J is TRBJ2-2 and V is TRBV7-9; 9 bases line up with TRBD2. V was pared by 2 bases and J by 4 bases, with 11 bases of the junction left unmatched. CDR1 SEHNR and CDR2 FQNEAQ come from the germline V gene (reference sequence). CDR3 length equals 18 residues. For the CDR3, the DNA is TGTGCCAGCAGCTTAAAACGGCGGGAGGGCCGTAGCACCGGGGAGCTGTTTTTT. As protein: CASSLKRREGRSTGELFF.

V gene TRBV27 combines with J gene TRBJ1-6; 7 nucleotides line up with TRBD1. Germline trimming cut 3 bases from V and 8 bases from J; bases unmatched to any gene: 10. CDR3 length equals 16 residues. Germline CDR1 reads MNHEY; CDR2 reads SMNVEV (reference sequence). CDR3 nucleotide sequence: TGTGCCAGCAGTTTCCTACCCGGGACAGTTTATTCACCCCTCCACTTT. As protein: CASSFLPGTVYSPLHF.

The chain links TRBV10-1 to TRBJ2-2; no definite D call. Trimming removed 2 bases at V and 0 bases at J, with 7 bases between. The CDR3 loop spans 15 amino acids. Germline values: CDR1 WNHNN, CDR2 SYGVQD (reference sequence). CDR3 DNA sequence: TGCGCCAGCAGTGAGGGGGAACCGAACACCGGGGAGCTGTTTTTT. This sequence encodes CASSEGEPNTGELFF.

This CDR3 reads CSAKGGDTYNEQFF. CDR3 DNA: TGCAGCGCCAAAGGAGGGGACACCTACAATGAGCAGTTCTTC. The chain carries TRBV29-1 and TRBJ2-1; possibly TRBD1 or TRBD2 for D (6 bases each). The CDR3 has 14 amino acids. Germline assignment: CDR1 SQVTM and CDR2 ANQGSEA. Trimming removed 7 bases from V and 2 bases from J, with 15 bases in between.

The J gene is TRBJ2-3, the V gene TRBV9, with 7 bases matching TRBD1. Germline values: CDR1 SGDLS, CDR2 YYNGEE. The trim removed 0 bases at V and 4 bases at J, leaving 8 bases unmatched. The CDR3 totals 16 residues. CDR3 sequence: CASSVVGTERPDTQYF. The CDR3 nucleotides read TGTGCCAGCAGCGTAGTAGGGACAGAAAGGCCAGATACGCAGTATTTT.

In DNA, the CDR3 is TGTGCCAGCAGTCCAATAGCGGGAGCCTTCTACAATGAGCAGTTCTTC. Protein product: CASSPIAGAFYNEQFF. The J gene is TRBJ2-1, the V gene TRBV28; 9 bases line up with TRBD2. V dropped 5 bases and J dropped 3; count of bases not matched to a gene: 8. CDR1 is MDHEN, CDR2 SYDVKM, per germline. This CDR3 has 16 residues.

The genes are TRBV19 and TRBJ2-7; maybe TRBD2 (5 bases). With 5 bases removed from V and 7 bases from J, the gap between germline ends came to 18 bases. The CDR3 totals 14 residues. Germline V gene lookup returns CDR1 LNHDA and CDR2 SQIVND (reference sequence). The CDR3 reads CASSPRSPSGEQYF. CDR3 bases: TGTGCCAGTAGTCCGCGAAGCCCGTCGGGGGAGCAGTACTTC.

This chain connects TRBV27 to TRBJ1-2; TRBD1 might be the D (6 bases). This CDR3 region has 14 residues. V lost 7 bases, J lost 6 bases, and 18 bases lay in between. Germline V gene data show CDR1 as MNHEY and CDR2 as SMNVEV (reference sequence). The CDR3 DNA is TGTGCCAGCACCGACCCCACAGGGTCGCATGGCTACACCTTC. Translation gives CASTDPTGSHGYTF.

The chain couples TRBV7-9 to TRBJ2-3; TRBD1 aligns across 7 bases. This CDR3 has 18 amino acids. Germline CDR1 and CDR2: SEHNR and FQNEAQ (reference sequence). Trimming removed 2 bases from V and 1 base from J; junction bases left unmatched: 12. In nucleotides, the CDR3 is TGTGCCAGCAGCTTAAGGGACAGCCGGACCGCGGGCACAGATACGCAGTATTTT. Translated, it gives CASSLRDSRTAGTDTQYF. The full variable domain, rest sourced from reference TRBV7-9 and TRBJ2-3, is DTGVSQNPRHKITKRGQNVTFRCDPISEHNRLYWYRQTLGQGPEFLTYFQNEAQLEKSRLLSDRFSAERPKGSFSTLEIQRTEQGDSAMYLCASSLRDSRTAGTDTQYFGPGTRLTVL.

The chain combines TRBV2 with TRBJ1-2; tentative D call: TRBD1 (5 bases). The V end was cut by 6 bases, the J end by 2 bases, with 10 bases between. The CDR3 has 13 amino acids. CDR1 is SNHLY, CDR2 FYNNEI, per germline. CDR3 amino acids: CASSHGDNYGYTF. The DNA for the CDR3 is TGTGCCAGCAGCCACGGGGACAACTATGGCTACACCTTC.

The chain employs TRBV10-1 and TRBJ2-7, with D perhaps matching TRBD1 or TRBD2 (6 bases each). Germline CDR1 WNHNN, CDR2 SYGVQD (reference sequence). The CDR3 spans 14 residues. V shed 5 bases and J shed 3 bases, with 14 bases lying between them. Written as DNA, the CDR3 is TGCGCCAGCAGTCGCGGGACACCAGACTACGAGCAGTACTTC. Amino acids: CASSRGTPDYEQYF.